These T cell receptor beta chains were read from a single sample in a study of radiotherapy plus CTLA-4 blockade in lung cancer. Only in-frame clones appear in the TCRdb table, and some are missing; sequencing was by immunoSEQ multiplex PCR. This sample has tens of thousands of clones; around nine tenths occur once, and the top ten carry almost 8%. The material sequenced was peripheral blood, taken from a patient treated with radiotherapy plus ipilimumab. Receptors originate from a human donor with non-small cell lung cancer whose response to radiotherapy plus ipilimumab could not be evaluated. Both conserved end residues are part of each CDR3. Each record gives: J gene, V gene, clone size, D gene, CDR3 DNA, CDR3 protein. The D gene is left open where the match is weak. Not all rows give a size; the values are once, few, many and, for expanded clones, a class.

TRBJ2-1 TRBV29-1 NA TRBD2 TGCAGCGTCCTGGGACTAGCGGGGGGTACCAATGAGCAGTTCTTC CSVLGLAGGTNEQFF
TRBJ2-3 TRBV7-9 NA NA TGTGCCAGCAGCTTTTCGCGGGATACGCAGTATTTT CASSFSRDTQYF
TRBJ2-3 TRBV7-9 NA NA TGTGCCAGCAGCTCCACGAACTACCTCACAGATACGCAGTATTTT CASSSTNYLTDTQYF
TRBJ1-2 TRBV14 NA NA TGTGCCAGCAGCCGCCTACAGGGCTATGGCTACACCTTC CASSRLQGYGYTF
TRBJ1-2 TRBV7-2 NA NA TGTGCCAGCAGGGGGGACACACGGGGTGTAGACTATGGCTACACCTTC CASRGDTRGVDYGYTF
TRBJ2-1 TRBV18 NA TRBD1 TGTGCCAGCTCACCCTCGACAGGGGGCTTGGATGAGCAGTTCTTC CASSPSTGGLDEQFF
TRBJ1-5 TRBV7-2 NA NA TGTGCCAGCAGCTTAGGTCGGGGAGGCAATCAGCCCCAGCATTTT CASSLGRGGNQPQHF
TRBJ2-3 TRBV27 few NA TGTGCCAGCAGTCCGACCCTCCTATTCGGGACAGATACGCAGTATTTT CASSPTLLFGTDTQYF
TRBJ1-5 TRBV5-5 once TRBD1 TGTGCCAGCAGCGGAAGGACAGGGAATCAGCCCCAGCATTTT CASSGRTGNQPQHF
TRBJ1-5 TRBV4-1 NA NA TGCGCCAGCAGCCAAGGCGGCAGTCGCAATCAGCCCCAGCATTTT CASSQGGSRNQPQHF
TRBJ2-3 TRBV6-1 NA NA TGTGCCAGCAGTGAAGGTCGGACACTGAGAGGCGATACGCAGTATTTT CASSEGRTLRGDTQYF
TRBJ1-1 TRBV6-6 once NA TGTGCCAGCAGTATGACAGGAGCTTTCTTT CASSMTGAFF
TRBJ1-1 TRBV23-1 NA TRBD1 TGCGCCCGACAGGGGATGGTTGGGACTGAAGCTTTCTTT CARQGMVGTEAFF
TRBJ2-3 TRBV5-1 medium-sized TRBD1 TGCGCCAGCAGCCCGGAACAGGGGACGCAGTATTTT CASSPEQGTQYF
TRBJ2-3 TRBV7-9 NA TRBD1 TGTGCCAGCAGCTTGACGGGACAGGGGGCCACAGATACGCAGTATTTT CASSLTGQGATDTQYF
TRBJ2-7 TRBV7-8 NA TRBD2 TGTGCCAGCAGCTTAGCGGGGACTACCGCCGGCTCGCAGTACTTC CASSLAGTTAGSQYF
TRBJ2-5 TRBV29-1 NA TRBD2 TGCAGCGTTGTGGCGGGGGGGGAGACCCAGTACTTC CSVVAGGETQYF
TRBJ1-5 TRBV19 few TRBD1 TGTGCCAGTAGTCCCGACAGGGGGCGAAATCAGCCCCAGCATTTT CASSPDRGRNQPQHF
TRBJ2-7 TRBV5-1 NA NA TGCGCCAGCAGCTTGGCTCGGACATCTCCCTACGAGCAGTACTTC CASSLARTSPYEQYF
TRBJ1-2 TRBV9 NA TRBD1 TGTGCCAGCAGCGTCCCGGGACAGGGGTCTGGCTACACCTTC CASSVPGQGSGYTF
TRBJ2-5 TRBV5-1 NA TRBD1 TGCGCCAGCAGTCTGGGGTGGCAGGGGGCCCGAGAGACCCAGTACTTC CASSLGWQGARETQYF
TRBJ2-3 TRBV9 NA NA TGTGCCAGCAGCGTAGCTACCGGCGGTTCGCAGTATTTT CASSVATGGSQYF
TRBJ1-3 TRBV2 NA NA TGTGCCAGCAACAGGAGGGCCCCGGGAAACACCATATATTTT CASNRRAPGNTIYF
TRBJ1-4 TRBV30 NA NA TGTGCCCTGGAGTACCGCGCTAATGAAAAACTGTTTTTT CALEYRANEKLFF
TRBJ1-5 TRBV10-1 NA NA TGCGCCAGCAGTGGTGGACTGAATCAGCCCCAGCATTTT CASSGGLNQPQHF
TRBJ2-5 TRBV2 NA NA TGTGCCAGCAGATTAGAGGTTGGCACCTTAAAAGAGACCCAGTACTTC CASRLEVGTLKETQYF
TRBJ1-5 TRBV19 once NA TGTGCCAGTAGTATAGTGAGGGCAGACAATCAGCCCCAGCATTTT CASSIVRADNQPQHF
TRBJ2-7 TRBV5-6 NA TRBD1 TGTGCCAGCAGCCCAGACAGGGAACCGCGCACGCAGTACTTC CASSPDREPRTQYF
TRBJ1-5 TRBV19 NA TRBD1 TGTGCCAGTAGTGCCGGGACAGGTTATAATCAGCCCCAGCATTTT CASSAGTGYNQPQHF
TRBJ2-7 TRBV6-5 NA NA TGTGCCAGCAGCTCCCCTCGGGTCTACGAGCAGTACTTC CASSSPRVYEQYF
TRBJ2-1 TRBV28 NA NA TGTGCCAGCAGCCCTGACTATATGGAGCAGTTCTTC CASSPDYMEQFF
TRBJ2-7 TRBV6-1 NA TRBD1 TGTGCCAGCAGTGAACCCGGGACAGGGAATTCCTACGAGCAGTACTTC CASSEPGTGNSYEQYF
TRBJ2-2 TRBV5-4 NA NA TGTGCCAGCAGCTTGGACCAGGGAAGGGAGCTGTTTTTT CASSLDQGRELFF
TRBJ2-7 TRBV29-1 NA NA TGCAGCGTTGGATCTGACAGAGCCTACGAGCAGTACTTC CSVGSDRAYEQYF
TRBJ2-1 TRBV19 NA TRBD2 TGTGCCAGTAGTTCAATACTAGCGGGAGAGTACAATGAGCAGTTCTTC CASSSILAGEYNEQFF
TRBJ2-3 TRBV11-2 NA TRBD2 TGTGCCAGCAGCGACCTAGCGGGAGGTCCTCAAAATACGCAGTATTTT CASSDLAGGPQNTQYF
TRBJ1-3 TRBV14 NA NA TGTGCCAGCAGCCCACCGAGGCGGGGGGCGGCTGGAAACACCATATATTTT CASSPPRRGAAGNTIYF
TRBJ1-1 TRBV10-2 once NA TGCGCCAGCCTGCGGGGCAGGAACACTGAAGCTTTCTTT CASLRGRNTEAFF
TRBJ2-4 TRBV29-1 NA NA TGCAGCGTTGTAGGGGGAAGACAGCCAAATACCATTCAGTACTTC CSVVGGRQPNTIQYF
TRBJ2-5 TRBV27 NA NA TGTGCCAGCAGTTCGGTAGCGGACCTTCAAGAGACCCAGTACTTC CASSSVADLQETQYF
TRBJ1-1 TRBV7-9 NA NA TGTGCCAGCAGCTTTCGGGAGCGCACTGAAGCTTTCTTT CASSFRERTEAFF
TRBJ2-1 TRBV9 NA NA TGTGCCAGCAGCGTAGCAGTCGAGGGTGAGCAGTTCTTC CASSVAVEGEQFF